The rows below give T cell receptor beta chains drawn from one sample of a study of blood T cell repertoires in COVID-19. Assay: immunoSEQ multiplex PCR; the TCRdb copy retains only in-frame clones and omits some. The sample lists around 260,000 clones; approximately 87% were seen once. Sequenced input: peripheral blood. The origin of the receptors is a woman between 50 and 59 years old with acute or convalescent COVID-19. The CDR3 runs from the conserved cysteine through the conserved F or W. Fields, in order: clone size, D gene, J gene, V gene, CDR3 DNA, CDR3 protein. The D gene is left open where the match is weak. Not every row has a clone size; where given, it reads once, few, many or a size class.

>NA|NA|TRBJ1-2|TRBV6-1
TGTGCCAGCAGTGAAGACTCCCAAAAGGGCTACACCTTC
CASSEDSQKGYTF
>NA|NA|TRBJ2-2|TRBV25-1
TGTGCCAGCAGTACCAGGACGAACACCGGGGAGCTGTTTTTT
CASSTRTNTGELFF
>NA|NA|TRBJ2-3|TRBV9
TGTGCCAGCAGCGTGACAACTAGCACAGATACGCAGTATTTT
CASSVTTSTDTQYF
>NA|TRBD1|TRBJ1-4|TRBV6-5
TGTGCCAGCAGTCCCCGGGACAGGGTGGTAAAACTGTTTTTT
CASSPRDRVVKLFF
>NA|TRBD2|TRBJ2-1|TRBV4-1
TGCGCCAGCAGTCGGAACCTCGCACTAGCGGGAGTAAGTGAGCAGTTCTTC
CASSRNLALAGVSEQFF
>NA|NA|TRBJ2-2|TRBV12-3/TRBV12-4
TGTGCCAGCAGTTTCTACACCGGGGAGCTGTTTTTT
CASSFYTGELFF
>NA|NA|TRBJ2-5|TRBV19
TGTGCCAGCTCTTTCCAAGAGACCCAGTACTTC
CASSFQETQYF
>NA|TRBD1|TRBJ1-6|TRBV7-7
TGTGCCAGCAGCGTGTTCAGGGGGCCTTATTGGAATTCACCCCTCCACTTT
CASSVFRGPYWNSPLHF
>NA|TRBD2|TRBJ2-1|TRBV5-4
TGTGCCAGCACGACTAGCGGGAAATACAATGAGCAGTTCTTC
CASTTSGKYNEQFF
>NA|TRBD1|TRBJ1-2|TRBV24-1
TGTGCCACCAGTGAGATGACAGGGGGCGTCTATGGCTACACCTTC
CATSEMTGGVYGYTF
>once|NA|TRBJ2-5|TRBV30
TGTGCCTGGAGTGCACGGTTTCTGCCAGAGACCCAGTACTTC
CAWSARFLPETQYF
>NA|NA|TRBJ2-7|TRBV3-1/TRBV3-2
TGTGCCAGCAGCCAAGATCTCGGCGGTGAGCAGTACTTC
CASSQDLGGEQYF
>NA|TRBD1|TRBJ2-5|TRBV5-4
TGTGCCAGCAGCTTTACAGGGGGCTGGGAGACCCAGTACTTC
CASSFTGGWETQYF
>NA|NA|TRBJ1-6|TRBV7-2
TGTGCCAGCAGCTTAGGCAACTTTAATTCACCCCTCCACTTT
CASSLGNFNSPLHF
>NA|TRBD2|TRBJ2-3|TRBV15
TGTGCCACCAGCAGAGTGACTAGCGGGAGATACACAGATACGCAGTATTTT
CATSRVTSGRYTDTQYF
>few|NA|TRBJ1-1|TRBV19
TGTGCCAGTAGCCAGGTGGAGGCTGAAGCTTTCTTT
CASSQVEAEAFF
>NA|TRBD1|TRBJ1-3|TRBV7-8
TGTGCCAGCCGGGGACAGCCCAGCTCTGGAAACACCATATATTTT
CASRGQPSSGNTIYF
>NA|NA|TRBJ2-3|TRBV3-1/TRBV3-2
TGTGCCAGCAGCACTCCCCCGGGCACAGATACGCAGTATTTT
CASSTPPGTDTQYF
>NA|NA|TRBJ2-1|TRBV7-3
TGTGCCAGCAGCTTAGGATCTCGGGTTAATGAGCAGTTCTTC
CASSLGSRVNEQFF
>NA|NA|TRBJ2-4|TRBV27
TGTGCCAGCAGTCCTTACGGGGATCACATTCAGTACTTC
CASSPYGDHIQYF
>NA|TRBD1|TRBJ1-1|TRBV6-5
TGTGCCAGCAGTTATGGGCAGGGGGCGATGAACACTGAAGCTTTCTTT
CASSYGQGAMNTEAFF
>NA|NA|TRBJ1-2|TRBV23-1
TGCGCCAGCAGTCACCGCATGGCCAGACTCGGCTATGGCTACACCTTC
CASSHRMARLGYGYTF